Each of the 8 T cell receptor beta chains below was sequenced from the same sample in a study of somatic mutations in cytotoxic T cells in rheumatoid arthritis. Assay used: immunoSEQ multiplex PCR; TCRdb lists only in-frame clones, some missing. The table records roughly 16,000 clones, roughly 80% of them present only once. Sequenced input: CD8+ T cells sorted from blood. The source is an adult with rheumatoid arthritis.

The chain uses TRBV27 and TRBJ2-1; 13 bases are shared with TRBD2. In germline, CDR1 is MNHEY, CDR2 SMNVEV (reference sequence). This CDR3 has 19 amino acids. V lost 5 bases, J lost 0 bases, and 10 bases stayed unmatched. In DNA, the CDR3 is TGTGCCAGCAGTACCCCGGGACTAGCGGGGCCGCTCTCCTACAATGAGCAGTTCTTC. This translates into CASSTPGLAGPLSYNEQFF.

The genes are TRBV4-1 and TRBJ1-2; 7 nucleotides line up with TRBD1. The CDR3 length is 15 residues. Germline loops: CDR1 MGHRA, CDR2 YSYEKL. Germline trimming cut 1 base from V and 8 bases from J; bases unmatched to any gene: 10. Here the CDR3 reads CASSQVTTGDRGYTF. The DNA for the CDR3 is TGCGCCAGCAGCCAAGTCACTACAGGGGATAGGGGCTACACCTTC.

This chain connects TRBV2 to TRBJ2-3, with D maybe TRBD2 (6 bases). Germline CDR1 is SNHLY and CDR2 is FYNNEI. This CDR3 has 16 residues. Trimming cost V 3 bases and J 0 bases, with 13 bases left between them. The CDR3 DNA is TGTGCCAGCAGTGAGGCGGGACGGCCTAGCACAGATACGCAGTATTTT. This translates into CASSEAGRPSTDTQYF.

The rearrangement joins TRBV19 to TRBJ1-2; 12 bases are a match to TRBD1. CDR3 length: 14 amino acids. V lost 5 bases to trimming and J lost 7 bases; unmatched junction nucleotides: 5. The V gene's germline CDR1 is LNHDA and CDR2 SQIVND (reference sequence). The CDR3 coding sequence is TGTGCCAGTAGTCGGGACAGGGGGCCGACTGGCTACACCTTC. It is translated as CASSRDRGPTGYTF.

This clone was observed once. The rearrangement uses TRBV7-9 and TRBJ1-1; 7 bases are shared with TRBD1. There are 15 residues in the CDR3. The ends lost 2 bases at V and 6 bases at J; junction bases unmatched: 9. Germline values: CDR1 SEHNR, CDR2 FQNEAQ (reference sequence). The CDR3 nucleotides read TGTGCCAGCAGCTTACTGAGGACAGGCGAAGCTGAAGCTTTCTTT. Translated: CASSLLRTGEAEAFF.

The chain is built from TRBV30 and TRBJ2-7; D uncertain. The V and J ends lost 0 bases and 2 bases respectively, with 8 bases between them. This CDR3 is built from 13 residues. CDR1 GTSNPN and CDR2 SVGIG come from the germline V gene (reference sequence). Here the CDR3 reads CAWSVDTTYEQYF. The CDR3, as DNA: TGTGCCTGGAGTGTAGACACCACCTACGAGCAGTACTTC.

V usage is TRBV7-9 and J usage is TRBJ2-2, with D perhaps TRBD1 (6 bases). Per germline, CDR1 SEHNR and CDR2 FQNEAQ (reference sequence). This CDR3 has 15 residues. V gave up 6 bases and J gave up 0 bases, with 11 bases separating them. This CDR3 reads CASSDRRANTGELFF. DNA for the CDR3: TGTGCCAGCAGTGACAGGCGCGCGAACACCGGGGAGCTGTTTTTT. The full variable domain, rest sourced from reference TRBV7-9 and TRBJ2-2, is DTGVSQNPRHKITKRGQNVTFRCDPISEHNRLYWYRQTLGQGPEFLTYFQNEAQLEKSRLLSDRFSAERPKGSFSTLEIQRTEQGDSAMYLCASSDRRANTGELFFGEGSRLTVL.

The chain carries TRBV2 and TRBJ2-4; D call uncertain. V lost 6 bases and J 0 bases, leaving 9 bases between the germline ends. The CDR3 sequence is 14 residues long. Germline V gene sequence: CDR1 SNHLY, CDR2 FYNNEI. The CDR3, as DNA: TGTGCCAGCAGGTCACCCTTAGCCAAAAACATTCAGTACTTC. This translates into CASRSPLAKNIQYF.